This entry lists 26 T cell receptor beta chains sequenced from one sample in a study of blood T cell repertoires in COVID-19 (dated by TCRdb to the early 2020s). The method was the immunoSEQ multiplex PCR assay. TCRdb stores this immuneACCESS table with in-frame sequences only. Part of the clones is absent; in the studies checked, under half of the shortfall reflects unresolved V genes, and no reason is known for the rest. Counted in this sample were over 200,000 clones; 88% of them appeared once. The top ten clonotypes cover roughly 4% of the sample. Sequencing was performed on peripheral blood. The receptors come from a man aged 55 to 70 who had recovered from COVID-19.

The chain links TRBV20-1 to TRBJ1-3; the D gene is possibly TRBD1 (6 bases). The CDR3 has 11 amino acids. Germline values: CDR1 DFQATT, CDR2 SNEGSKA (reference sequence). V was pared by 6 bases and J by 8 bases, with 11 bases between. The CDR3: CSAPKGDTIYF. The CDR3 DNA reads TGCAGTGCCCCGAAGGGGGACACCATATATTTT.

The chain combines TRBV11-2 with TRBJ2-1; tentatively, D is TRBD1 (6 bases). CDR1 is SGHAT and CDR2 is FQNNGV in the germline V gene. The CDR3 has 14 amino acids. Trimming shortened V by 7 bases and J by 3 bases, and 13 bases separated the two germline ends. The CDR3 spells CASTVGAGYNEQFF. The DNA of the CDR3 is TGTGCCAGCACTGTGGGGGCGGGCTACAATGAGCAGTTCTTC.

This clone was seen more than once but under ten times. The chain is built from TRBV9 and TRBJ1-1, with 7 positions matching TRBD1. J was trimmed by 4 bases and V by 4 bases; bases with no gene match: 10. The CDR3 extends over 15 amino acids. Germline V CDR1 and CDR2: SGDLS, YYNGEE. The CDR3 loop reads CASSPDPGGSTEAFF. The CDR3, as DNA: TGTGCCAGCAGCCCAGACCCAGGGGGGAGCACTGAAGCTTTCTTT.

The genes are TRBV19 and TRBJ1-6; D possibly corresponds to TRBD1 (5 bases). The CDR3 has 17 amino acids. Germline CDR1 LNHDA, CDR2 SQIVND (reference sequence). The V end lost 4 bases, the J end lost 7 bases, and 20 bases lay between the germline ends. The CDR3 sequence: CASSTRATRQRNSPLHF. CDR3 coding DNA: TGTGCCAGTAGTACGAGAGCGACGAGACAGAGAAATTCACCCCTCCACTTT.

The chain is built from TRBV6-2 or TRBV6-3 and TRBJ2-7; D remains ambiguous. CDR1 and CDR2 from the germline V gene are MNHEY and SVGEGT. The CDR3 totals 13 residues. Trimming took off 2 bases at V and 3 bases at J, with 8 bases between the two ends. CDR3 coding DNA: TGTGCCAGCAGTTACCAGTCTCACTACGAGCAGTACTTC. It yields the protein CASSYQSHYEQYF.

This chain uses TRBV5-6 with TRBJ2-5, with TRBD1 matching 10 bases. The CDR3 is 15 residues long. V was pared by 2 bases and J by 5 bases, with 6 bases of the junction left unmatched. Per germline, CDR1 SGHDT and CDR2 YYEEEE. CDR3 in DNA: TGTGCCAGCAGCTTTGGGACAGGGGTGGTGGAGACCCAGTACTTC. This gives the protein CASSFGTGVVETQYF.

This clone was picked up one time. J is TRBJ2-2 and V is TRBV19; 8 nucleotides match TRBD1. V lost 8 bases, J lost 7 bases, and 6 bases stayed unmatched. From germline, CDR1 is LNHDA and CDR2 SQIVND (reference sequence). CDR3 size: 13 residues. CDR3 sequence (DNA): TGTGCCAGTTCGGACAGGGCCGTCGGGGAGCTGTTTTTT. This codes for CASSDRAVGELFF.

This chain joins TRBV2 and TRBJ2-1, with 14 bases aligning to TRBD2. V dropped 6 bases and J dropped 7; count of bases not matched to a gene: 11. The CDR3 has 17 amino acids. CDR1 and CDR2 (germline): SNHLY, FYNNEI. The CDR3 coding sequence is TGTGCCAGCAGGCCGGGACTAGCGGGGGCACAGGTTAATGAGCAGTTCTTC. Translating gives CASRPGLAGAQVNEQFF. The full variable domain, with the rest looked up from reference TRBV2 and TRBJ2-1, is EPEVTQTPSHQVTQMGQEVILRCVPISNHLYFYWYRQILGQKVEFLVSFYNNEISEKSEIFDDQFSVERPDGSNFTLKIRSTKLEDSAMYFCASRPGLAGAQVNEQFFGPGTRLTVL.

The chain combines TRBV27 with TRBJ2-1, with 11 bases aligning to TRBD2. This CDR3 comprises 17 residues. In germline, CDR1 is MNHEY, CDR2 SMNVEV (reference sequence). J lost 0 bases, V lost 1 base, and 2 bases had no gene match. The CDR3 DNA follows: TGTGCCAGCAGTTTATGGACTAGCGGGTACTCCTACAATGAGCAGTTCTTC. It codes for CASSLWTSGYSYNEQFF.

The chain carries TRBV7-3 and TRBJ1-6; no clear D gene. Germline CDR1 and CDR2: SGHTA and FQGTGA. V lost 2 bases and J lost 9, with 11 bases in between. The CDR3 covers 14 residues. As DNA, the CDR3 is TGTGCCAGCAGCTTACAGGCTTCAGGTTCACCCCTCCACTTT. This sequence encodes CASSLQASGSPLHF. Complete variable domain (other parts from reference TRBV7-3 and TRBJ1-6): GAGVSQTPSNKVTEKGKYVELRCDPISGHTALYWYRQSLGQGPEFLIYFQGTGAADDSGLPNDRFFAVRPEGSVSTLKIQRTERGDSAVYLCASSLQASGSPLHFGNGTRLTVT.

J is TRBJ2-1 and V is TRBV6-6; possibly TRBD1 for D (6 bases). V was cut by 8 bases and J by 0 bases, with 14 bases left in between. There are 15 residues in the CDR3. CDR1 is MNHNY and CDR2 is SVGAGI in the germline V gene (reference sequence). The CDR3 spells CASETGQSSYNEQFF. The CDR3, as DNA: TGTGCCAGCGAAACAGGGCAGAGCTCCTACAATGAGCAGTTCTTC.

V and J are TRBV5-1 and TRBJ1-6; 7 bases are a match to TRBD1. Germline V gene sequence: CDR1 SGHRS, CDR2 YFSETQ. V shed 4 bases, J shed 0 bases, and the junction held 10 bases outside the gene matches. The length of the CDR3 is 18 residues. The CDR3 loop is CASSRGQPVGSYNSPLHF. CDR3 DNA sequence: TGCGCCAGCAGCAGGGGACAGCCGGTGGGCTCCTATAATTCACCCCTCCACTTT.

The chain links TRBV27 to TRBJ2-7, with 8 bases aligning to TRBD1. CDR3 length equals 17 residues. J gave up 1 base and V 4 bases, and 12 bases lay outside the gene matches. Germline CDR1 is MNHEY and CDR2 is SMNVEV (reference sequence). The CDR3 spells CASSSTSFRDRSYEQYF. DNA of the CDR3: TGTGCCAGCAGTTCCACCTCCTTCCGGGACAGGTCCTACGAGCAGTACTTC.

This chain connects TRBV18 to TRBJ1-5, with D perhaps TRBD1 (6 bases). V gave up 1 base and J gave up 0 bases, with 16 bases separating them. CDR1 KGHSH and CDR2 LQKENI come from the germline V gene. This CDR3 has 18 amino acids. CDR3 residues: CASSPRKAGADSNQPQHF. The DNA for the CDR3 is TGTGCCAGCTCACCACGGAAGGCAGGGGCCGATAGCAATCAGCCCCAGCATTTT.

This chain links TRBV10-2 with TRBJ2-3; TRBD2 matches 10 bases. The CDR3 is made up of 14 amino acids. The germline V gene encodes CDR1 WSHSY and CDR2 SAAADI. Trimming cost V 6 bases and J 4 bases; bases outside gene matches: 4. The CDR3 region has the DNA TGCGCCAGCAGAAGCGGGGGGGCGGCAGATACGCAGTATTTT. Translating gives CASRSGGAADTQYF.

The CDR3 DNA sequence: TGTGCCAGCAGCCAAGGGGGCTACGAGCAGTACTTC. This translates into CASSQGGYEQYF. The genes are TRBV5-6 and TRBJ2-7, with a possible D match to TRBD1 (6 bases). Per the germline V gene, CDR1 is SGHDT and CDR2 is YYEEEE. This CDR3 is built from 12 residues. Trimming took 4 bases from V and 3 from J, leaving 8 bases between them.

V gene TRBV6-1 combines with J gene TRBJ2-7; weak D call: TRBD2 (6 bases). The germline CDR1 and CDR2 sequences are MNHNS and SASEGT. V was clipped by 2 bases and J by 2 bases, with 13 bases between them. The CDR3 runs 15 residues. CDR3 DNA: TGTGCCAGCAGTGAACCAGGACTACCCACCTACGAGCAGTACTTC. It codes for CASSEPGLPTYEQYF.

The chain is built from TRBV25-1 and TRBJ2-5, with D perhaps matching TRBD1 (5 bases). This CDR3 region has 15 residues. Trimming pared 3 bases from V and 5 bases from J, leaving 16 bases between. In germline, CDR1 is MGHDK, CDR2 SYGVNS. In DNA, the CDR3 is TGTGCCAGCAGTGATCCGGCAGGGCCATTGGAGACCCAGTACTTC. As protein: CASSDPAGPLETQYF.

The count of this clone is one. V is TRBV13 and J is TRBJ2-7; possible D gene TRBD2, 5 bases. Germline CDR1 is PRHDT and CDR2 is FYEKMQ (reference sequence). With 5 bases removed from V and 2 bases from J, the gap between germline ends came to 10 bases. The CDR3 runs 13 residues. The CDR3 DNA reads as TGTGCCAGCAGCCTACACGGGGCCTACGAGCAGTACTTC. Encoded protein: CASSLHGAYEQYF.

Notes on this clone: Other DNA sequences in the same sample also yield this CDR3. The chain combines TRBV2 with TRBJ1-1, with 8 bases aligning to TRBD1. The germline V gene has CDR1 SNHLY and CDR2 FYNNEI. This CDR3 comprises 13 residues. Losses at the gene ends were 6 bases for V and 2 bases for J; bases not matched to a gene: 2. CDR3 in amino acids: CASSGQGNTEAFF. In DNA, the CDR3 is TGTGCCAGCAGCGGACAGGGAAACACTGAAGCTTTCTTT.

V is TRBV21-1 and J is TRBJ1-5; TRBD1, the table's D call, was not compared with the DNA. TRBV21-1 is labeled a pseudogene. The CDR3 runs to 15 residues. In nucleotides, the CDR3 is TGTGCCAGCAGCAAGATGACACATCTTAATCAGCCCCAGCATTTT. Protein sequence: CASSKMTHLNQPQHF.

CDR3 sequence reads: CASSLRTGGTYEQYF. CDR3 sequence (DNA): TGTGCCAGCAGCTTACGGACAGGGGGCACGTACGAGCAGTACTTC. The gene calls are TRBV7-2 and TRBJ2-7; 11 nucleotides match TRBD1. The J segment lost 4 bases and the V segment lost 2 bases, leaving 4 bases of the junction unmatched. The CDR3 runs to 15 residues. CDR1 SGHTA and CDR2 FQGNSA come from the germline V gene.

V is TRBV6-5 and J is TRBJ1-1, with D possibly being TRBD1 (5 bases). V was pared by 1 base and J by 7 bases, with 16 bases between. Germline CDR1 and CDR2: MNHEY and SVGAGI. CDR3 length: 15 residues. CDR3 sequence (DNA): TGTGCCAGCAGTTACTTTCGCTACGGGGGGGGTGAAGCTTTCTTT. This codes for CASSYFRYGGGEAFF.

This clone showed up just a few times. The J gene is TRBJ2-7, the V gene TRBV10-1, with 11 bases aligning to TRBD2. The CDR3 has 15 amino acids. The V and J ends lost 6 bases and 0 bases, in that order; junction bases with no gene match: 4. Germline assignment: CDR1 WNHNN and CDR2 SYGVQD (reference sequence). The CDR3 sequence: CASREGLADSYEQYF. CDR3 nucleotides: TGCGCCAGCAGGGAGGGACTAGCGGACTCCTACGAGCAGTACTTC.

As for this clone: This specimen includes other DNA sequences encoding the same CDR3. V and J are TRBV5-1 and TRBJ1-2; 9 nucleotides agree with TRBD1. Germline V lookup: CDR1 SGHRS, CDR2 YFSETQ. The CDR3 consists of 12 residues. Germline trimming cut 4 bases from V and 8 bases from J; bases unmatched to any gene: 3. The chain's CDR3 is CASSLDRGGYTF. The CDR3 nucleotides are TGCGCCAGCAGCCTGGACAGGGGAGGCTACACCTTC.

The chain joins TRBV19 to TRBJ2-2, with D unclear. The V gene lost 5 bases and the J gene lost 3 bases, with 4 bases spanning the gap. Germline lookup yields CDR1 LNHDA and CDR2 SQIVND (reference sequence). This CDR3 spans 12 amino acids. CDR3 DNA: TGTGCCAGTAGTTTCGACACCGGGGAGCTGTTTTTT. It yields the protein CASSFDTGELFF.